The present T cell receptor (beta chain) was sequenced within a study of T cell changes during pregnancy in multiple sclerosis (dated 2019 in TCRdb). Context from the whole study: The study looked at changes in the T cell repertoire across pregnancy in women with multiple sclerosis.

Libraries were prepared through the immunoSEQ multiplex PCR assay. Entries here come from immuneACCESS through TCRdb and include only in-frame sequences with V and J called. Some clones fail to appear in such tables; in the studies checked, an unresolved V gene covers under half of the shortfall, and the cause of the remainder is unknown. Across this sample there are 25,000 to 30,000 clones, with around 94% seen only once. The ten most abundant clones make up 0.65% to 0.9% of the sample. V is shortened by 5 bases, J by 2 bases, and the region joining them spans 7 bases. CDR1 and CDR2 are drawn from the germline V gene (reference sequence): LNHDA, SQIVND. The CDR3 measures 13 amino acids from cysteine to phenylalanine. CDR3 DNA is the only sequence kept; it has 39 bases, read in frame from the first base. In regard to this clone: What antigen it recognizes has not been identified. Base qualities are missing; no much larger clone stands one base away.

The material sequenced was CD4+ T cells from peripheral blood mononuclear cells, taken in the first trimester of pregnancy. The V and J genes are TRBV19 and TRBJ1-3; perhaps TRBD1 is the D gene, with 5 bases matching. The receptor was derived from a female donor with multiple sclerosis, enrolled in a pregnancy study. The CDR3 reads CASSRTTGNTIYF. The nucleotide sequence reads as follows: TGTGCCAGTAGTCGGACAACTGGAAACACCATATATTTT.